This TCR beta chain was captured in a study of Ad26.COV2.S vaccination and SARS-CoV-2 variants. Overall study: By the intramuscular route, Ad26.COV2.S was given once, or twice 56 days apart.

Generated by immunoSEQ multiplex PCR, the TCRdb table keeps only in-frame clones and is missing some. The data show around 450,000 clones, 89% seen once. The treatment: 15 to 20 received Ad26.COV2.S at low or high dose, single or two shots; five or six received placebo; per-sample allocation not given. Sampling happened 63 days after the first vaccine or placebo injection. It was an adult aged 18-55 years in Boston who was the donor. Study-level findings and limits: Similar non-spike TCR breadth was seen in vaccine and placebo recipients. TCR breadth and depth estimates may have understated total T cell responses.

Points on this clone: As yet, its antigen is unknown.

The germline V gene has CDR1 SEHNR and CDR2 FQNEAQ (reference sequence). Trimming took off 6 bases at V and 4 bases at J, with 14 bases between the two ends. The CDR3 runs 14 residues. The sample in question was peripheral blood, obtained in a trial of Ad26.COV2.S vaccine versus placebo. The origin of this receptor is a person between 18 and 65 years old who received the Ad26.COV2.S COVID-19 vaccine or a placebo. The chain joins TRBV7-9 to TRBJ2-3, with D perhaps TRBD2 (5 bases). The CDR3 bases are TGTGCCAGCAGGGCCGAGGGTTTTTCAGATACGCAGTATTTT. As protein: CASRAEGFSDTQYF. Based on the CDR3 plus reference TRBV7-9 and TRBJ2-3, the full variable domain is DTGVSQNPRHKITKRGQNVTFRCDPISEHNRLYWYRQTLGQGPEFLTYFQNEAQLEKSRLLSDRFSAERPKGSFSTLEIQRTEQGDSAMYLCASRAEGFSDTQYFGPGTRLTVL.